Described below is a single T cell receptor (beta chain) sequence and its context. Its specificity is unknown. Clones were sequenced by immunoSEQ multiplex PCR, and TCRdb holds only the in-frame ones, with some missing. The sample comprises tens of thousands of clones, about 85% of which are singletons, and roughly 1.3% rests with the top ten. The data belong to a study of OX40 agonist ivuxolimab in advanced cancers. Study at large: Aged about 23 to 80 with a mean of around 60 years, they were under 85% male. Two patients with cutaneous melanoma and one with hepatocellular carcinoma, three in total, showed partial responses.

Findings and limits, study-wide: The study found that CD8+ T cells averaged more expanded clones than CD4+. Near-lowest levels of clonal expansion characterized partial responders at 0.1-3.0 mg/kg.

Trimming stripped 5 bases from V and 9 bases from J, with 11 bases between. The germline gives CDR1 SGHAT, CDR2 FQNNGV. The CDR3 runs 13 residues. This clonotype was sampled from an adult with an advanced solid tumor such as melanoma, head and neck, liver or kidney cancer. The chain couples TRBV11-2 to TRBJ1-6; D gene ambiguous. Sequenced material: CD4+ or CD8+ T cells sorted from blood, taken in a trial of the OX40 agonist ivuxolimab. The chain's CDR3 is CASSPDYGSPLHF. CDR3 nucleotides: TGTGCCAGCAGCCCGGACTATGGTTCACCCCTCCACTTT. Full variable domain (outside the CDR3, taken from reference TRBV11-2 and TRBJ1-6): EAGVAQSPRYKIIEKRQSVAFWCNPISGHATLYWYQQILGQGPKLLIQFQNNGVVDDSQLPKDRFSAERLKGVDSTLKIQPAKLEDSAVYLCASSPDYGSPLHFGNGTRLTVT.